The T cell receptor (beta chain) described here comes from a study of identical twins. Study-wide results and caveats: Excess twin sharing in beta out-of-frame sequences was weaker. The models systematically underestimated how much out-of-frame TCR alpha was shared in monozygotic twins. There is a chance that invariant MAIT and iNKT cells partially muddied zero-insertion analyses. For cord blood, abundant beta clonotypes had fewer insertions, unlike memory repertoires, which showed none.

With regard to this clonotype: Its antigen is unidentified.

The CDR3 covers 15 residues. Germline V gene lookup returns CDR1 GTSNPN and CDR2 SVGIG (reference sequence). V lost 0 bases and J lost 2, with 11 bases in between. From the 5' RACE reads, TCRdb called clonotypes with MiXCR, one entry per CDR3 protein. The profile shows about 700,000 distinct CDR3 sequences, 6% to 6.5% of them singletons. The origin of this receptor is a man aged 18 to 30 in good health. The sequenced material came from naive T cells sorted from blood. This chain joins TRBV30 and TRBJ1-5, with unresolved D. CDR3 DNA sequence: TGTGCCTGGAGTGTAGCGGCTAAGGGCAATCAGCCCCAGCATTTT. Its protein is CAWSVAAKGNQPQHF.